The 28 T cell receptor beta chains reported below all come from one sample, sequenced in a study of shared clonotypes between healthy human individuals. Repertoires were generated with immunoSEQ multiplex PCR, while TCRdb's copy carries only in-frame clones and drops some. The sample yields about 560,000 clones, around 76% seen once. Sequencing was performed on PBMCs. The receptors here all came from a woman aged 40 to 50 in good health. Some clones in this sample may be carry-over from other donors' samples.

The chain has TRBV27 and TRBJ2-1; D might be TRBD2 (7 bases). V gave up 5 bases and J gave up 12 bases, with 20 bases separating them. The CDR3 runs 14 residues. The germline CDR1 and CDR2 sequences are MNHEY and SMNVEV (reference sequence). The CDR3 DNA reads TGTGCCAGCAGTCCCTTCGGGGGGCTCATGACGCAGTTCTTC. This encodes CASSPFGGLMTQFF.

About this clone itself: It is unclear where the CDR3 begins or ends on the DNA, so no DNA is shown, and the CDR3 is as TCRdb lists it. The CDR3 reads CASSILGGTDTQYF. V and J are TRBV2 and TRBJ2-3. The length of the CDR3 is 14 amino acids, counting both ends. The germline CDR1 and CDR2 sequences are SNHLY and FYNNEI.

This chain connects TRBV28 to TRBJ2-1; no reliable D call. The CDR3 spans 13 residues. Germline CDR1 reads MDHEN; CDR2 reads SYDVKM. Trimming took 8 bases from V and 0 from J, leaving 8 bases between them. The CDR3 protein is CASVRSSYNEQFF. The CDR3 region has the DNA TGTGCCAGCGTCAGGAGCTCCTACAATGAGCAGTTCTTC.

The DNA for the CDR3 is TGCAGCGTTGAAGTACCCTTCGGTACGCAGTATTTT. Translating it yields CSVEVPFGTQYF. This chain uses TRBV29-1 with TRBJ2-3; no clear D gene. The CDR3 runs 12 residues. CDR1 and CDR2 from the germline V gene are SQVTM and ANQGSEA. Trimming pared 1 base from V and 8 bases from J, leaving 10 bases between.

This chain links TRBV25-1 with TRBJ2-3, with TRBD1 matching 8 bases. The CDR3 is made up of 15 amino acids. Germline V lookup: CDR1 MGHDK, CDR2 SYGVNS. The V gene end was trimmed by 4 bases and the J gene end by 5 bases; junction bases not matched to a gene: 8. This chain's CDR3 is CASSGWTGSGDTQYF. The DNA for the CDR3 is TGTGCCAGCAGTGGTTGGACAGGGAGTGGAGATACGCAGTATTTT.

The V and J genes are TRBV28 and TRBJ1-1; 7 nucleotides match TRBD1. V lost 5 bases and J lost 0; bases outside the gene matches: 6. The CDR3 runs 15 residues. Germline V CDR1 and CDR2: MDHEN, SYDVKM. CDR3 nucleotides: TGTGCCAGCAGTCCCACGGGACAGATGAACACTGAAGCTTTCTTT. Amino acids: CASSPTGQMNTEAFF. The whole variable domain, remainder taken from reference TRBV28 and TRBJ1-1, is DVKVTQSSRYLVKRTGEKVFLECVQDMDHENMFWYRQDPGLGLRLIYFSYDVKMKEKGDIPEGYSVSREKKERFSLILESASTNQTSMYLCASSPTGQMNTEAFFGQGTRLTVV.

The chain uses TRBV5-1 and TRBJ2-2; TRBD1 or TRBD2 may be the D gene (5 bases each). CDR1 is SGHRS, CDR2 YFSETQ, per germline. V dropped 7 bases and J dropped 7 bases, with 20 bases sitting between them. This CDR3 has 15 amino acids. CDR3 residues: CASRYGTVGVGELFF. The CDR3 DNA reads as TGCGCCAGCCGCTACGGGACGGTGGGAGTCGGGGAGCTGTTTTTT.

The rearrangement links TRBV5-6 to TRBJ2-7, with D maybe TRBD1 (6 bases). There are 14 residues in the CDR3. Trimming removed 0 bases from V and 5 bases from J, with 12 bases in between. Germline loops: CDR1 SGHDT, CDR2 YYEEEE. The CDR3 coding sequence is TGTGCCAGCAGCTTGGAACAGGGCCTCGACGAGCAGTACTTC. This translates into CASSLEQGLDEQYF.

This clone was observed a single time. J is TRBJ1-2 and V is TRBV5-6; D gene uncertain. V was cut by 0 bases and J by 4 bases, with 7 bases left in between. The CDR3 totals 13 residues. Germline V gives CDR1 SGHDT, CDR2 YYEEEE. CDR3 sequence: CASSLEGSYGYTF. The CDR3 DNA reads as TGTGCCAGCAGCTTGGAGGGTTCCTATGGCTACACCTTC.

V is TRBV27 and J is TRBJ2-2; D not resolved. V lost 10 bases to trimming and J lost 5 bases, with 14 bases between them. This CDR3 region has 13 residues. In germline, CDR1 is MNHEY, CDR2 SMNVEV (reference sequence). The CDR3 DNA is TGTGCCACCAAGGACGGGTATACCGGGGAGCTGTTTTTT. It codes for CATKDGYTGELFF.

A word on this clone: A junction boundary mismatches the germline segment, possibly from a read error. V and J are TRBV6-5 and TRBJ1-1, with TRBD1 as a possible D gene (5 bases). The CDR3 covers 15 residues. The V gene's germline CDR1 is MNHEY and CDR2 SVGAGI. CDR3 protein: CASSDSPKGYTEAFF. The DNA of the CDR3 is TGTGCCAGCAGTGACTCGCCCAAGGGGTACACTGAAGCTTTCTTT.

Only a few counts were recorded for this clone. The V call is TRBV2, the J call TRBJ1-5; D gene unclear. CDR1 is SNHLY, CDR2 FYNNEI, per germline. The CDR3 is 14 amino acids. Trimming took 2 bases from V and 5 from J, leaving 10 bases between them. CDR3: CASSESRNDQPQHF. The CDR3 nucleotides read TGTGCCAGCAGTGAATCGAGGAACGATCAGCCCCAGCATTTT.

The genes are TRBV6-1 and TRBJ2-5; 9 bases line up with TRBD2. Germline V gene lookup returns CDR1 MNHNS and CDR2 SASEGT. The CDR3 sequence is 14 residues long. The V and J ends lost 6 bases and 3 bases, in that order; junction bases with no gene match: 5. The DNA of the CDR3 is TGTGCCAGCAGAAGTCGGACTAGCGAAGAGACCCAGTACTTC. As protein: CASRSRTSEETQYF.

This clone was counted once. This chain links TRBV19 with TRBJ1-1, with D possibly being TRBD1 (5 bases). V lost 6 bases to trimming and J lost 5 bases, with 22 bases between them. This CDR3 has 16 amino acids. Germline CDR1 reads LNHDA; CDR2 reads SQIVND (reference sequence). CDR3 region: CASSPGLPSSGTEAFF. Here the CDR3 DNA reads TGTGCCAGTAGCCCGGGACTACCCAGCTCTGGGACTGAAGCTTTCTTT. Supplemented by reference TRBV19 and TRBJ1-1, the full variable domain reads DGGITQSPKYLFRKEGQNVTLSCEQNLNHDAMYWYRQDPGQGLRLIYYSQIVNDFQKGDIAEGYSVSREKKESFPLTVTSAQKNPTAFYLCASSPGLPSSGTEAFFGQGTRLTVV.

The J gene is TRBJ2-1, the V gene TRBV7-2; 14 bases fit TRBD2. The CDR3 covers 16 residues. Unmatched junction bases numbered 8, after V lost 5 bases and J lost 8 bases. The germline gives CDR1 SGHTA, CDR2 FQGNSA. The CDR3, as DNA: TGTGCCAGCAGCCTTGAGGGACTAGCGGGAGTATATGAGCAGTTCTTC. Protein: CASSLEGLAGVYEQFF.

The chain combines TRBV28 with TRBJ2-7; D is unclear. CDR1 is MDHEN, CDR2 SYDVKM, per germline. The CDR3 spans 13 residues. Trimming cost V 4 bases and J 3 bases, with 10 bases left between them. The CDR3 DNA follows: TGTGCCAGCAGTTCCACACCTTACTACGAGCAGTACTTC. Amino acids: CASSSTPYYEQYF.

The chain recombines TRBV6-5 with TRBJ2-7; D ambiguous. Germline V gene lookup returns CDR1 MNHEY and CDR2 SVGAGI. The V end was cut by 6 bases, the J end by 3 bases, with 15 bases between. The CDR3 length is 14 residues. The CDR3 sequence: CASRPTYLGYEQYF. In DNA form, the CDR3 reads TGTGCCAGCAGACCCACCTATCTGGGCTACGAGCAGTACTTC.

V is TRBV23-1 and J is TRBJ2-7; D is unclear. TRBV23-1 is placed among ORFs of uncertain function. This CDR3 comprises 14 residues. Trimming took off 10 bases at V and 0 bases at J, with 16 bases between the two ends. The CDR3 here is CATRWPKYSYEQYF. DNA of the CDR3: TGCGCCACCAGATGGCCCAAATACTCCTACGAGCAGTACTTC.

V is TRBV28 and J is TRBJ2-4; a weak D match, TRBD1 (6 bases). In germline, CDR1 is MDHEN, CDR2 SYDVKM. V dropped 4 bases and J dropped 0 bases, with 10 bases sitting between them. The CDR3 has 15 amino acids. Written as DNA, the CDR3 is TGTGCCAGCAGTTCCACAGGGCTAGCCAAAAACATTCAGTACTTC. Protein sequence: CASSSTGLAKNIQYF.

CDR3 amino acids: CAIRDPGRSDEQFF. CDR3 bases: TGTGCCATCAGGGACCCAGGGCGATCAGATGAGCAGTTCTTC. The genes are TRBV10-3 and TRBJ2-1; possibly TRBD1 for D (5 bases). The CDR3 is made up of 14 amino acids. V was trimmed by 6 bases and J by 8 bases, leaving 17 bases between them. Germline CDR1 ENHRY, CDR2 SYGVKD.

The sample holds one count of this clone. The chain carries TRBV18 and TRBJ1-1; 9 positions match TRBD1. Germline V gene data show CDR1 as KGHSH and CDR2 as LQKENI. The CDR3 has 15 amino acids. The V gene end was trimmed by 2 bases and the J gene end by 5 bases; junction bases not matched to a gene: 6. The CDR3 region has the DNA TGTGCCAGCTCACCAAGAGGACAGGGGCGGACTGAAGCTTTCTTT. Translated: CASSPRGQGRTEAFF.

This sequence joins TRBV5-4 and TRBJ2-5; 7 bases match TRBD2. The J segment lost 1 base and the V segment lost 6 bases, leaving 9 bases of the junction unmatched. The CDR3 length is 15 residues. In germline, CDR1 is SGHNT, CDR2 YYREEE (reference sequence). CDR3 bases: TGTGCCAGCACCCTCCGGACTAGGAGCCAAGAGACCCAGTACTTC. This translates into CASTLRTRSQETQYF.

As regards this clone: This may be a read error, as it is one base from a much larger clone. Other DNA sequences of this sample code for an identical CDR3. This chain links TRBV6-1 with TRBJ1-5, with D perhaps matching TRBD1 (5 bases). Trimming shortened V by 6 bases and J by 3 bases, and 12 bases separated the two germline ends. Looked up from germline, CDR1 is MNHNS and CDR2 is SASEGT. CDR3 length equals 14 residues. The CDR3 region has the DNA TGTGCCAGCAGCTCAGTGGGGCCCAATCAGCCCCAGCATTTT. Translation: CASSSVGPNQPQHF.

The chain combines TRBV4-2 with TRBJ2-7; TRBD2 agrees at 14 bases. After removal of 4 bases from V and 6 bases from J, the junction contained 14 bases not matched to a gene. The length of the CDR3 is 18 residues. Germline CDR1 reads LGHNA; CDR2 reads YNFKEQ. Here the CDR3 reads CASSRATPGLAGEGEQYF. The DNA for the CDR3 is TGTGCCAGCAGCCGCGCGACCCCGGGACTAGCGGGAGAAGGCGAGCAGTACTTC.

CDR3: CASGIGLAGDNEQFF. The CDR3 DNA reads TGTGCTAGTGGTATAGGACTAGCGGGGGACAATGAGCAGTTCTTC. The genes are TRBV12-5 and TRBJ2-1; 13 nucleotides agree with TRBD2. The CDR3 has 15 amino acids. The V segment lost 5 bases and the J segment 5 bases; nucleotides outside the gene matches: 3. The germline gives CDR1 LGHNT, CDR2 FRNRAP.

For this clone: The same CDR3 also results from other DNA sequences found in this sample. This chain joins TRBV5-1 and TRBJ1-1, with 8 bases matching TRBD1. The CDR3 runs to 14 residues. V gave up 4 bases and J gave up 4 bases; unmatched junction bases: 6. Germline values: CDR1 SGHRS, CDR2 YFSETQ. CDR3 DNA: TGCGCCAGCAGCGGACAGGGTATGGGCACTGAAGCTTTCTTT. The encoded protein is CASSGQGMGTEAFF.

The CDR3 DNA is TGTGCCAGCAGTAGGGCTAACTATGGCTACACCTTC. It codes for CASSRANYGYTF. This chain uses TRBV6-5 with TRBJ1-2; no clear D. V dropped 5 bases and J dropped 0 bases, with 4 bases sitting between them. The CDR3 is 12 amino acids. Germline V gene lookup returns CDR1 MNHEY and CDR2 SVGAGI.

This chain connects TRBV9 to TRBJ2-5; 10 nucleotides match TRBD1. Germline lookup yields CDR1 SGDLS and CDR2 YYNGEE. Germline trimming cut 4 bases from V and 2 bases from J; bases unmatched to any gene: 17. The CDR3 extends over 19 amino acids. CDR3 sequence: CASSISPDVGQGEQETQYF. The CDR3 DNA follows: TGTGCCAGCAGCATTTCTCCAGACGTAGGACAGGGGGAACAAGAGACCCAGTACTTC.